The rows below give T cell receptor beta chains drawn from one sample of a study of blood T cell repertoires in COVID-19. Data came from immunoSEQ multiplex PCR; TCRdb stores just in-frame clones and leaves some out. In the table there are 55,000 to 85,000 clones, 81% of which are singletons. The sample comprised peripheral blood. The source is a woman between 65 and 79 years old with acute or convalescent COVID-19. The CDR3 runs from the conserved cysteine through the conserved F or W. D genes are given only for firm matches. Only some rows state a clone size, as once, few, many or a class for expanded clones.

CDR3	DNA	D	size	V	J
CASRGEGLDSPLHF	TGTGCCAGCAGGGGGGAGGGTCTGGATTCACCCCTCCACTTT	NA	NA	TRBV7-3	TRBJ1-6
CASSTDREGVSEQFF	TGTGCCAGCAGCACGGACAGGGAAGGTGTATCTGAGCAGTTCTTC	TRBD1	NA	TRBV7-2	TRBJ2-1
CASSLSKGPGYTF	TGTGCCAGCAGTTTATCGAAGGGGCCCGGCTACACCTTC	NA	NA	TRBV27	TRBJ1-2
CASSFPSTDTQYF	TGTGCCAGCAGTTTCCCTAGCACAGATACGCAGTATTTT	NA	once	TRBV28	TRBJ2-3
CAWSAGTRAGNTIYF	TGTGCCTGGAGTGCGGGGACAAGGGCTGGAAACACCATATATTTT	NA	NA	TRBV30	TRBJ1-3
CASSPYLGGPGTEAFF	TGTGCCAGCAGTCCTTATCTGGGGGGGCCGGGGACTGAAGCTTTCTTT	NA	NA	TRBV27	TRBJ1-1
CSVETASYNEQFF	TGCAGCGTTGAGACAGCTTCCTACAATGAGCAGTTCTTC	NA	NA	TRBV29-1	TRBJ2-1
CASSSIGTGAKNYGYTF	TGTGCCAGCAGCTCAATCGGGACAGGGGCGAAAAACTATGGCTACACCTTC	TRBD1	NA	TRBV11-2	TRBJ1-2
CASSRTVGDTEAFF	TGTGCCAGCAGTCGTACGGTAGGGGACACTGAAGCTTTCTTT	NA	once	TRBV27	TRBJ1-1
CASGTEGVGELFF	TGTGCCAGCGGGACAGAGGGGGTCGGTGAGCTGTTTTTT	TRBD1	NA	TRBV6-5	TRBJ2-2
CASTSAGTGEGYTF	TGTGCCAGCACCTCCGCCGGGACAGGGGAAGGCTACACCTTC	TRBD1	NA	TRBV28	TRBJ1-2
CASSPPRPSYYGYTF	TGTGCCAGCTCACCACCCAGGCCGTCATACTATGGCTACACCTTC	NA	NA	TRBV18	TRBJ1-2
CATGQGLNEQFF	TGTGCCACGGGACAGGGGCTCAATGAGCAGTTCTTC	TRBD1	NA	TRBV10-3	TRBJ2-1
CASSEPLPRDTRTDTQYF	TGTGCCAGCAGTGAACCCCTCCCCCGGGACACACGCACAGATACGCAGTATTTT	NA	NA	TRBV25-1	TRBJ2-3
CASSTRLAGGDEQFF	TGTGCCAGCAGTACCCGACTAGCGGGGGGAGATGAGCAGTTCTTC	TRBD2	NA	TRBV27	TRBJ2-1
CASSLIGGQPQHF	TGTGCCAGCAGCTTAATAGGGGGTCAGCCCCAGCATTTT	NA	NA	TRBV11-2	TRBJ1-5
CAWSAHTGGTDTQYF	TGTGCCTGGAGTGCCCACACAGGGGGCACAGATACGCAGTATTTT	TRBD1	NA	TRBV30	TRBJ2-3
CASSSDWGGSGEQYF	TGTGCCAGCAGCTCCGACTGGGGGGGCTCGGGCGAGCAGTACTTC	NA	NA	TRBV5-6	TRBJ2-7